This T cell receptor beta chain derives from a study of T cells in Graves' hyperthyroidism and ophthalmopathy (dated by TCRdb to 2018 to 2020). Notes on the research overall: Peripheral blood samples were taken at initial diagnosis, before any treatment was given. To identify distinguishing TCR V-J signatures, a discovery cohort of 95 to 100 patients was used, comprising 40 to 45 with Graves' ophthalmopathy and some 57 with stable Graves' hyperthyroidism. Prospective prediction of ophthalmopathy was tested in an independent validation cohort of some 20 hyperthyroidism patients and around 16 patients who later progressed to ophthalmopathy. The 100 or so discovery patients were divided at random into training and test sets in a 7:3 ratio. Thyroid tissue and blood T-cell repertoires from more than 5 Graves' hyperthyroidism patients were also compared in the study. Once sampling was done, hyperthyroidism patients were given methimazole at a starting dose of 30 mg daily, whereas ophthalmopathy patients were given high-dose intravenous methylprednisolone. The paper reports TCR Vbeta CDR3 sequencing of more than 120 peripheral blood samples: some 41 ophthalmopathy, fewer than 85 hyperthyroidism and approximately 17 progressor patients. Summary of the overall study and its limitations: In validation, progression to ophthalmopathy was predicted by the model with 70.59% sensitivity and 72% to 85% specificity, a median of 6.5 months before onset. No statistical method was used to fix the sample size in advance, and group allocation was not hidden from the investigators. A 13 V-J signature model separated ophthalmopathy from stable hyperthyroidism, with 87.88% sensitivity and about 81% specificity in cross-validation and 80%/75% in testing. Most expanded thyroid clonotypes (frequency above 0.001) were also detected in blood, suggesting blood repertoires may reflect thyroid immune responses.

This clonotype has ten or more counts. Its antigen remains unidentified. Base-call qualities are not available, and no considerably larger clone is one nucleotide away. Taken from the germline V gene, the CDR1 and CDR2 loops are ENHRY and SYGVKD. Cut back by 8 bases and 1 base, the V and J ends lie 24 bases apart. The CDR3 sequence holds 18 residues, the cysteine and phenylalanine included. Only the CDR3 part of the read is kept: 54 bases, read in frame from the first base. The TCR beta CDR3 regions were amplified from RNA transcripts. The TCR CDR3 was subjected to a first round of RT-PCR using the HTBI primer set and the Qiagen OneStep RT-PCR kit. The libraries were constructed in a second round of multiplex PCR and then size-selected and purified. Paired-end sequencing of the libraries was performed with 100 bp reads on an Illumina HiSeq2000. As for the authors' bioinformatics: SOAPnuke was used to process the raw data, with reads discarded if the reads contained adapters or uncalled bases, had a mean Phred below 15, or lacked an exact constant-primer or identifier match. COPE v1.2.5 was used to merge high-quality paired reads, and clonotypes were defined as unique nucleotide sequences. MiTCR v1.1 was used to align the clonotypes against IMGT TRBV, TRBD and TRBJ reference segments. Analysis was restricted to V-J combinations with a frequency above 0.0001, which covered roughly 99% of repertoires. The TCS score was defined as the ratio of F50 (clonal expansion) to E x V (chaos), calculated using BLOSUM62-based TCRdist between CDR3 peptides within each V-J. Welch's t-statistics and random forest reduced roughly 540 V-J features to roughly 13, which were used in a naive Bayes classifier (R e1071). TCRdb cleaned the public reads at Q25 with fastp, built clones with MiXCR and kept in-frame beta chains. When rows share a CDR3 protein, they turn into one entry using the most common DNA and genes. It is TCRdb's table, rather than the study itself, that gives the V and J calls and clone size. The sample records about 480,000 distinct CDR3 sequences, 14% of which are singletons. The ten largest make up around a sixth of the sample.

Graves' hyperthyroidism was defined as stable when no progression to ophthalmopathy occurred over 18 months of follow-up. The hyperthyroidism patients were between 18 and 65 years old and newly diagnosed, with a disease duration of less than 2 months. Patients with uncontrolled infections, other autoimmune diseases, pregnancy or lactation were excluded. Diagnoses were based on clinical symptoms, serum thyroxine and TRAb, thyroid ultrasound and orbital computed tomography. PBMCs were separated from roughly 10 ml of fresh peripheral blood using Ficoll-Paque density gradient centrifugation. Total RNA was extracted with Trizol reagent, and quality was checked on an Agilent 2100 Bioanalyzer.

This chain is built from TRBV10-3 and TRBJ1-3, with TRBD1 tentatively as D gene (5 bases match). The sample was blood. The receptor comes from a woman aged 18-30 years with Graves' hyperthyroidism. The bases are TGTGCCATCGGGCCCTCCATCCAGGGTGGAATTTCTGGAAACACCATATATTTT. Its protein product is CAIGPSIQGGISGNTIYF.